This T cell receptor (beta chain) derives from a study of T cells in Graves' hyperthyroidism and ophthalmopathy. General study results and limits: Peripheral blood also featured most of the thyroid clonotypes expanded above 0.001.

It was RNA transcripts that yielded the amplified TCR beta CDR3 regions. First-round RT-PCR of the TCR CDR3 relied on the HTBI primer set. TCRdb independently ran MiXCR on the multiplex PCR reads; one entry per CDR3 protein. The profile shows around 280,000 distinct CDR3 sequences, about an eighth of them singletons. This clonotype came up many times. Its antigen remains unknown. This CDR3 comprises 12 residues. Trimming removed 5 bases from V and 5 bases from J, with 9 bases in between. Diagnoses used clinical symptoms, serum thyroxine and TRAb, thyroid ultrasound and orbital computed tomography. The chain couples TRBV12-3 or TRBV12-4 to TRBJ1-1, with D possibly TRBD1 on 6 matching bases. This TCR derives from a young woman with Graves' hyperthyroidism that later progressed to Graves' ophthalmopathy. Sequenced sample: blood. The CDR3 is CASSPGETEAFF. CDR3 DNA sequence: TGTGCCAGCAGTCCAGGGGAAACTGAAGCTTTCTTT.